A selection of T cell receptor beta chains follows, all from one sample in a study of blood T cell repertoires in COVID-19. Generated by immunoSEQ multiplex PCR, the TCRdb table keeps only in-frame clones and is missing some. The sample has more than 150,000 clones, just under 80% seen once; the top ten hold approximately 15%. Sequencing was done on a sample of peripheral blood. Receptors originate from a woman of 80 years or more with acute or convalescent COVID-19. The CDR3 runs from the conserved cysteine through the conserved F or W. D genes are given only for firm matches. Clone size is given for some rows only: seen once, a few or many times, or a class if the clone is expanded.

>NA|TRBJ1-2|TRBD1|TRBV6-5
TGTGCCAGCAGCGAGACAGGGATCGATGGCTACACCTTC
CASSETGIDGYTF
>NA|TRBJ1-5|TRBD1|TRBV7-2
TGTGCCAGCAGGGACAGGGGGGGCAATCAGCCCCAGCATTTT
CASRDRGGNQPQHF
>NA|TRBJ2-5|TRBD1|TRBV5-8
TGTGCCAGCAGCCCTGGACAGGGATACCTCCAAGAGACCCAGTACTTC
CASSPGQGYLQETQYF
>NA|TRBJ2-5|TRBD2|TRBV3-1/TRBV3-2
TGTGCCAGCAGCCTGGGGCCCACTGGGACTAGCGGGAGGGGGGAGACCCAGTACTTC
CASSLGPTGTSGRGETQYF
>NA|TRBJ2-4|NA|TRBV11-2
TGTGCCAGCAGCTCTAGCGGGCGGACAGGGGCCTCCGCGGTAAACATTCAGTACTTC
CASSSSGRTGASAVNIQYF
>NA|TRBJ1-1|NA|TRBV5-4
TGTGCCAGCAGCCCACGGGTTGGTGGCACTGAAGCTTTCTTT
CASSPRVGGTEAFF
>NA|TRBJ2-7|TRBD2|TRBV2
TGTGCCAGCACTCTAGCGGGAGGGCCTTACGAGCAGTACTTC
CASTLAGGPYEQYF
>NA|TRBJ1-2|NA|TRBV5-8
TGTGCCAGCAGCCCCCGACACCAAGCTAACTATGGCTACACCTTC
CASSPRHQANYGYTF
>NA|TRBJ2-2|TRBD1|TRBV19
TGTGCCAGTAGGGGGACAGGGAACACCGGGGAGCTGTTTTTT
CASRGTGNTGELFF
>few|TRBJ1-6|NA|TRBV7-9
TGTGCCAGCAGCTTCTCAGGAAATAATTCACCCCTCCACTTT
CASSFSGNNSPLHF
>NA|TRBJ2-7|TRBD1|TRBV5-1
TGCGCCAGCAGCACACAGGGGAACCACGAGCAGTACTTC
CASSTQGNHEQYF
>NA|TRBJ1-6|NA|TRBV5-1
TGCGCCAGCAGCTCCGGGGTCAGCCTCCACTTT
CASSSGVSLHF
>NA|TRBJ1-1|TRBD1|TRBV19
TGTGCCAGTATCCCAGGACAGGGATTGTTTGGCACTGAAGCTTTCTTT
CASIPGQGLFGTEAFF
>NA|TRBJ2-1|NA|TRBV24-1
TGTGCCACCAGTGATCCTAGCTATAATGAGCAGTTCTTC
CATSDPSYNEQFF
>NA|TRBJ1-5|NA|TRBV6-2/TRBV6-3
TGTGCCAGCAGTTATATGGGGGCTAGGAATCAGCCCCAGCATTTT
CASSYMGARNQPQHF
>NA|TRBJ1-3|TRBD1|TRBV6-5
TGTGCCAGCAGTAAACAGGGGGAAACTGGAAACACCATATATTTT
CASSKQGETGNTIYF
>NA|TRBJ1-6|NA|TRBV7-2
TGTGCCAGCAGCTCCAGTACAACAGGGAGAACACCCCTCCACTTT
CASSSSTTGRTPLHF
>NA|TRBJ1-4|NA|TRBV5-1
TGCGCCAGCATGCGAATCCCTAATGAAAAACTGTTTTTT
CASMRIPNEKLFF
>NA|TRBJ1-1|NA|TRBV28
TGTGCCAGCAGTCTCCTATACACTGAAGCTTTCTTT
CASSLLYTEAFF
>few|TRBJ1-2|TRBD1|TRBV5-4
TGTGCCAGCAGCAGAGCCGGGACAGACAGGCCTAAAGGCTACACCTTC
CASSRAGTDRPKGYTF
>NA|TRBJ1-1|TRBD1|TRBV27
TGTGCCAGCAGTCCCGGGACAGGGGGCGGGAACACTGAAGCTTTCTTT
CASSPGTGGGNTEAFF
>once|TRBJ2-5|NA|TRBV2
TGTGCCAGCATGACGCAACAGGGAAGTGAGACCCAGTACTTC
CASMTQQGSETQYF
>NA|TRBJ1-2|NA|TRBV3-1/TRBV3-2
TGTGCCAGCAGCCAATTTACAGGAGCTAACTATGGCTACACCTTC
CASSQFTGANYGYTF
>NA|TRBJ2-4|NA|TRBV6-2/TRBV6-3
TGTGCCAGCAGTTACGAGTGGGGGCGCATCGCCAAAAACATTCAGTACTTC
CASSYEWGRIAKNIQYF